This entry is about one T cell receptor (beta chain). It lacks a known antigen. Base qualities are not at hand, and no much larger clone is one base apart. In the study, sorted CD4+ and CD8+ blood T cells from patients with severe aplastic anemia and from healthy subjects underwent deep sequencing of TCR repertoires. Ficoll-Paque density gradient centrifugation was used to isolate peripheral blood mononuclear cells. CD4+ and CD8+ T cells were sorted by FACS or magnetic beads before DNA extraction. Inclusive of the bounding cysteine and phenylalanine, the CDR3 is 15 residues long. Of all the DNA, just the CDR3 is kept, 45 bases in frame from base 1. The V end loses 0 bases and the J end loses 7 bases, and a stretch of 17 bases separates them. The germline V gene (reference sequence) supplies CDR1 SGHNT and CDR2 YYREEE. The data originate from a study of CD8+CD57+ T cells in acquired aplastic anemia (dated by TCRdb to the late 2010s). Some background on the complete study: A mean of 3.2 ug of DNA, ranging from about 0.17 to 30 ug, was extracted from sorted CD4+ and CD8+ cells. An average of approximately 10 million reads for CD4+ cells and 12 million or so reads for CD8+ cells was obtained from healthy donor samples.

The paper as a whole reports these results and caveats: Although roughly 30 CD8+ CDR3 sequences were shared by patients and controls, these sequences appeared highly expressed in patients and within the immunodominant clones of patients. Between patients and healthy controls, no significant difference in CD8+ Simpson's diversity was found (P=0.060).

TCR beta VDJ combination and CDR3 sequence profiling used genomic DNA as the template. TCR repertoire sequencing was run on an Illumina HiSeq 2000. In the paper's pipeline: TRBV/TRBJ rearrangement plots, CDR3 size and DJ length profiles, and Simpson's diversity index were used to assess repertoires. The immunodominant clone was defined as the most abundant DNA sequence in deep sequencing data. CDR3 amino acid sequences were screened for sharing across subjects and were compared with published repertoires and the VDJdb database. TCRdb handled the public reads itself, with Q25 trimming in fastp and clone calling in MiXCR, and kept productive beta chains. Duplicate CDR3 protein sequences are folded into a single record with the most common DNA and genes. TCRdb's processing, not the authors' own work, is the source of the V and J calls. The table for this sample lists approximately 200,000 distinct CDR3 sequences; over 60% of them were counted only once. In total, the top ten clones hold about 29% of the sample.

The sample consisted of sorted CD4+, CD8+, or CD8+CD57+ T cells (not recorded which) from PBMCs. The chain is assembled from TRBV5-4 and TRBJ2-7; too little of a D gene remains to name it. The sequence derives from a human donor in good health. The CDR3: CASSLDESSYNEQYF. The nucleotides read TGTGCCAGCAGCTTGGACGAGAGCTCCTACAATGAGCAGTACTTC.